This TCR beta chain was sequenced for a study of T-cell memory formation after mild COVID-19. Findings of the study overall: The appearance of some responding clones in pre-infection memory suggested that cross-reactive memory joined. Contracting CD4+ clones lay largely in CM and EM, with CD8+ ones residing in EMRA. Clones that contracted from day 15 to 85 had balanced CD4/CD8; later expanders were CD4+ biased.

Germline lookup yields CDR1 LNHDA and CDR2 SQIVND (reference sequence). J was trimmed by 4 bases and V by 4 bases; bases with no gene match: 8. CDR3 size: 15 residues. TCRdb ran MiXCR on the 5' RACE reads and lists one entry per CDR3 protein. Among roughly 110,000 distinct CDR3 sequences listed, about an eighth were seen once. As to this clonotype: What it binds is unknown.

Material for sequencing was PBMCs or a T cell subset sorted from them (not recorded which). This TCR derives from a man younger than 35 who had mild COVID-19 (a few samples of this study predate the infection). Cell type and time point are not known. This sequence joins TRBV19 and TRBJ1-2, with 8 positions matching TRBD1. CDR3 amino acids: CASSRGQGLSYGYTF. The CDR3 bases are TGTGCCAGTAGTAGAGGACAGGGACTCTCCTATGGCTACACCTTC.